This TCR beta chain was recovered during a study of blood T cell repertoires in COVID-19. The wider study: Acute and convalescent COVID-19 samples came from the United States, Italy and Spain.

Generated by immunoSEQ multiplex PCR, the TCRdb table keeps only in-frame clones and is missing some. The top ten hold around 2.1% of the sample, which has about 270,000 clones, 89% seen once. V lost 6 bases and J 1 base, leaving 15 bases between the germline ends. There are 15 residues in the CDR3. The V gene's germline CDR1 is KGHSH and CDR2 LQKENI. The specimen sequenced was peripheral blood. This TCR came from a man aged 45-65 years with acute or convalescent COVID-19. This chain uses TRBV18 with TRBJ1-1; D gene ambiguous. The CDR3 DNA is TGTGCCAGCTCGATTACAAGTACTACGAACACTGAAGCTTTCTTT. Protein: CASSITSTTNTEAFF.